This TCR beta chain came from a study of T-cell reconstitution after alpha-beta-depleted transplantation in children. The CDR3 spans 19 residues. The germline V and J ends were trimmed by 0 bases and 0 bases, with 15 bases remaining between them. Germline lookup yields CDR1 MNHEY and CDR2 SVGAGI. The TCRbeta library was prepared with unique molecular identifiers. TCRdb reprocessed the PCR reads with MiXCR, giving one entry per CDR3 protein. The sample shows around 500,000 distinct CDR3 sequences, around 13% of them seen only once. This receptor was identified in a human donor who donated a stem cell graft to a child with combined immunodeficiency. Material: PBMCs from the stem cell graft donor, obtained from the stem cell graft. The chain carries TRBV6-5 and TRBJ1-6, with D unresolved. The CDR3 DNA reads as TGTGCCAGCAGTTACTCGATGCGGGTAGGGAGCTCCTATAATTCACCCCTCCACTTT. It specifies CASSYSMRVGSSYNSPLHF.